The source of this T cell receptor beta chain is a study of technical replicates of blood from a few donors. TCRdb's table, derived via immunoSEQ multiplex PCR, lists solely in-frame clones and lacks some. The data show approximately 95,000 clones, 90% to 95% seen once. V lost 0 bases and J 0 bases, leaving 6 bases between the germline ends. Germline V gene lookup returns CDR1 LGHNA and CDR2 YNFKEQ. This CDR3 spans 15 amino acids. The receptor comes from a human donor in good health. The source material was T cells isolated from PBMCs. The chain joins TRBV4-2 to TRBJ2-1; possibly TRBD2 for D (6 bases). In DNA, the CDR3 is TGTGCCAGCAGCCAAGACGGGAGCTCCTACAATGAGCAGTTCTTC. This encodes CASSQDGSSYNEQFF.